Presented here are 25 T cell receptor beta chains from one specimen sequenced in a study of identifying expanded T cells in peripheral blood (dated by TCRdb to the late 2010s). Libraries came from the immunoSEQ multiplex PCR assay. TCRdb took this table from immuneACCESS and kept in-frame rearrangements with V and J called. Such tables lack part of the clones; where checked against another copy, unresolved V genes explain under half of the gap, and the rest is unexplained. Present in this sample are 75,000 to 90,000 clones, around 90% of which were seen just once. Roughly 7% of the sample is held by the ten biggest clonotypes. The sample taken for sequencing was blood. The receptors stem from a person between 18 and 69 years old in good health.

V is TRBV6-1 and J is TRBJ1-5; D is unresolved. The CDR3 spans 15 residues. Trimming shortened V by 3 bases and J by 0 bases, and 9 bases separated the two germline ends. From germline, CDR1 is MNHNS and CDR2 SASEGT. CDR3 coding DNA: TGTGCCAGCAGTGACGGATCTTATAGCAATCAGCCCCAGCATTTT. It specifies CASSDGSYSNQPQHF.

This chain uses TRBV7-3 with TRBJ2-1; 10 bases agree with TRBD1. CDR1 is SGHTA, CDR2 FQGTGA, per germline. CDR3 length: 20 amino acids. V shed 0 bases, J shed 6 bases, and the junction held 17 bases outside the gene matches. The CDR3 DNA sequence: TGTGCCAGCAGCTTAACGGGTTTAAAGGACAGGGGGATTATAGGCAATGAGCAGTTCTTC. The encoded protein is CASSLTGLKDRGIIGNEQFF.

This chain connects TRBV6-6 to TRBJ2-5; TRBD1 matches at 7 bases. The germline CDR1 and CDR2 sequences are MNHNY and SVGAGI (reference sequence). The CDR3 extends over 15 amino acids. Trimming cost V 7 bases and J 0 bases; bases outside gene matches: 8. The CDR3 protein is CASTTGRGYQETQYF. CDR3 DNA: TGTGCCAGCACCACCGGCAGGGGGTACCAAGAGACCCAGTACTTC.

This clone was seen ten or more times. CDR3 region: CASSMAARETSTDTQYF. CDR3 coding DNA: TGTGCCAGTAGTATGGCCGCGAGGGAAACTAGCACAGATACGCAGTATTTT. The rearrangement uses TRBV19 and TRBJ2-3, with D perhaps TRBD2 (5 bases). From germline, CDR1 is LNHDA and CDR2 SQIVND (reference sequence). CDR3 size: 17 residues. Trimming shortened V by 3 bases and J by 0 bases, and 16 bases separated the two germline ends.

This chain joins TRBV25-1 and TRBJ2-6; D unclear. Trimming removed 7 bases from V and 2 bases from J, with 6 bases in between. Germline CDR1 MGHDK, CDR2 SYGVNS. This CDR3 has 13 residues. CDR3 nucleotides: TGTGCCAGCAATGCCCCTGGGGCCAACGTCCTGACTTTC. Translating gives CASNAPGANVLTF.

The chain has TRBV7-6 and TRBJ1-5, with unresolved D. Germline V gene lookup returns CDR1 SGHVS and CDR2 FNYEAQ. V lost 8 bases to trimming and J lost 2 bases, with 13 bases between them. The CDR3 is made up of 14 amino acids. In DNA form, the CDR3 reads TGTGCCAGCGCCAAGTGGGAGGGCAATCAGCCCCAGCATTTT. It codes for CASAKWEGNQPQHF.

As regards this clone: At one end, the junction sequence differs from germline, possibly due to a read error. J is TRBJ2-5 and V is TRBV7-2, with TRBD1 identical over 11 bases. The germline V gene encodes CDR1 SGHTA and CDR2 FQGNSA. This CDR3 is built from 13 residues. Written as DNA, the CDR3 is TGTGCCAGCAGCCCTCCGGGACAGGGGGTGGGAAACTTC. It specifies CASSPPGQGVGNF.

V and J are TRBV2 and TRBJ2-1, with 7 bases that match TRBD2. CDR1 SNHLY and CDR2 FYNNEI come from the germline V gene. This CDR3 comprises 13 residues. With 11 bases clipped from V and 7 bases from J, the junction kept 11 bases outside the gene matches. The CDR3 DNA is TGTGCCGGACTAGGCGGGAGCCTGAATGAGCAGTTCTTC. It is translated as CAGLGGSLNEQFF.

This clone is deemed medium-sized. The chain uses TRBV30 and TRBJ1-1, with a weak D call TRBD1 (5 bases). The germline V gene has CDR1 GTSNPN and CDR2 SVGIG (reference sequence). CDR3 length: 13 residues. Trimming pared 5 bases from V and 3 bases from J, leaving 13 bases between. The CDR3 coding sequence is TGTGCCTGGGCTCAGTCACAGGACACTGAAGCTTTCTTT. Amino acid sequence: CAWAQSQDTEAFF.

This clone was seen only once. V and J are TRBV25-1 and TRBJ2-6; no firm D call. The CDR3 covers 15 residues. Trimming took off 7 bases at V and 5 bases at J, with 15 bases between the two ends. Germline V gene lookup returns CDR1 MGHDK and CDR2 SYGVNS. CDR3 sequence reads: CASTLLPTRANVLTF. In DNA form, the CDR3 reads TGTGCCAGCACCCTCCTCCCCACGAGGGCCAACGTCCTGACTTTC.

The chain links TRBV19 to TRBJ2-7; 7 bases line up with TRBD2. V was clipped by 5 bases and J by 2 bases; unmatched bases: 6. CDR1 and CDR2 from the germline V gene are LNHDA and SQIVND (reference sequence). CDR3 length: 14 amino acids. The CDR3 DNA reads TGTGCCAGTAGTGGGGCGGGAGTGGCCTACGAGCAGTACTTC. As protein: CASSGAGVAYEQYF.

The rearrangement links TRBV4-1 to TRBJ2-1; TRBD2 is a possible D gene (6 bases). CDR3 length: 17 residues. Germline V gene data show CDR1 as MGHRA and CDR2 as YSYEKL. V was clipped by 4 bases and J by 2 bases, with 18 bases between them. The CDR3 reads CASSPRMVAVTYNEQFF. CDR3 nucleotide sequence: TGCGCCAGCAGCCCCCGAATGGTAGCGGTAACCTACAATGAGCAGTTCTTC.

In this sample, this clone turned up a few times. This rearrangement joins TRBV5-6 to TRBJ1-1; 7 bases line up with TRBD1. Trimming cost V 2 bases and J 10 bases; bases outside gene matches: 5. Germline values: CDR1 SGHDT, CDR2 YYEEEE. There are 12 residues in the CDR3. The CDR3 protein is CASSFRQGRAFF. CDR3 nucleotide sequence: TGTGCCAGCAGCTTTCGACAGGGACGAGCTTTCTTT.

The V call is TRBV6-5, the J call TRBJ2-1; tentative D call: TRBD2 (6 bases). V was shortened by 6 bases and J by 8 bases, with 14 bases between the two germline ends. CDR1 MNHEY and CDR2 SVGAGI come from the germline V gene. The CDR3 extends over 13 amino acids. The CDR3 spells CASSHAGRDEQFF. The CDR3 DNA reads TGTGCCAGCAGCCACGCGGGACGCGATGAGCAGTTCTTC.

This chain joins TRBV7-6 and TRBJ2-5; 8 bases match TRBD1. This CDR3 contains 16 residues. Germline V gene data show CDR1 as SGHVS and CDR2 as FNYEAQ. V lost 0 bases, J lost 4 bases, and 7 bases stayed unmatched. CDR3 nucleotide sequence: TGTGCCAGCAGCTTAGCTTCCGACAGGGGTCGAGAGACCCAGTACTTC. It codes for CASSLASDRGRETQYF.

J is TRBJ1-1 and V is TRBV18; no clear D. Germline V gene data show CDR1 as KGHSH and CDR2 as LQKENI. Between the trimmed V and J ends, which lost 6 bases and 2 bases, there was a span of 13 bases. CDR3 length: 14 amino acids. This CDR3 is CASSGPKFNTEAFF. In DNA form, the CDR3 reads TGTGCCAGCTCGGGCCCCAAGTTTAACACTGAAGCTTTCTTT.

This clone appeared a few times. The chain links TRBV27 to TRBJ1-1; 9 bases are a match to TRBD1. With 7 bases clipped from V and 5 bases from J, the junction kept 11 bases outside the gene matches. Germline V gene data show CDR1 as MNHEY and CDR2 as SMNVEV (reference sequence). The CDR3 totals 15 residues. CDR3 in DNA: TGTGCCAGCATACCACAGGTGGACAGGGGAACTGAAGCTTTCTTT. This sequence encodes CASIPQVDRGTEAFF.

The rearrangement joins TRBV7-7 to TRBJ2-5; no reliable D call. The CDR3 consists of 13 residues. Germline CDR1 is SSHAT and CDR2 is FNYEAQ (reference sequence). V lost 5 bases to trimming and J lost 2 bases, with 9 bases between them. The CDR3 is CASSGQTQETQYF. The CDR3 coding sequence is TGTGCCAGCAGCGGCCAAACACAAGAGACCCAGTACTTC.

In DNA, the CDR3 is TGTGCCAGCAGTTACACGGAGGGACACAGAAACACTGAAGCTTTCTTT. This gives the protein CASSYTEGHRNTEAFF. The chain recombines TRBV6-5 with TRBJ1-1; perhaps TRBD1 as D (6 bases). V lost 2 bases to trimming and J lost 2 bases, with 15 bases between them. The CDR3 has 16 amino acids. Germline V gene data show CDR1 as MNHEY and CDR2 as SVGAGI.

The V call is TRBV19, the J call TRBJ1-1, with a tentative D call TRBD1 (6 bases). Trimming stripped 7 bases from V and 0 bases from J, with 9 bases between. Germline loops: CDR1 LNHDA, CDR2 SQIVND (reference sequence). This CDR3 is built from 13 residues. The CDR3 loop is CASNQGLNTEAFF. CDR3 sequence (DNA): TGTGCCAGTAATCAGGGGTTGAACACTGAAGCTTTCTTT.

CDR3 sequence reads: CASSVMGMVSSNEQFF. The CDR3, as DNA: TGTGCCAGCAGCGTAATGGGTATGGTCTCGAGCAATGAGCAGTTCTTC. The V gene is TRBV9, the J gene TRBJ2-1; D remains unclear. This CDR3 has 16 residues. The V end lost 1 base, the J end lost 6 bases, and 17 bases lay between the germline ends. Germline V gene sequence: CDR1 SGDLS, CDR2 YYNGEE.

This chain uses TRBV29-1 with TRBJ2-2; D may match TRBD1 or TRBD2 (6 bases each). The CDR3 totals 16 residues. The ends were cut back, 6 bases at V and 0 bases at J, with 17 bases in the middle. Germline V gene lookup returns CDR1 SQVTM and CDR2 ANQGSEA. The CDR3 region has the DNA TGCAGCGTGGGGGGCGGACGAAAAACGAACACCGGGGAGCTGTTTTTT. Amino acid sequence: CSVGGGRKTNTGELFF.

The genes are TRBV2 and TRBJ1-3; D is undetermined. The ends were cut back, 6 bases at V and 0 bases at J, with 6 bases in the middle. The length of the CDR3 is 13 residues. Per the germline V gene, CDR1 is SNHLY and CDR2 is FYNNEI. The CDR3 sequence: CASRADSGNTIYF. In DNA, the CDR3 is TGTGCCAGCAGAGCGGACTCTGGAAACACCATATATTTT.

V is TRBV5-1 and J is TRBJ2-5; no definite D call. The J call may be mistaken, given a closer DNA end match to TRBJ2-7. The germline CDR1 and CDR2 sequences are SGHRS and YFSETQ. This CDR3 region has 14 residues. Here the CDR3 DNA reads TGCGCCAGCAGCTTGGTAGGTCCAGGCTACGAGCAGTACTTC. It codes for CASSLVGPGYEQYF.

V usage is TRBV7-2 and J usage is TRBJ2-1; no clear D. The ends were cut back, 5 bases at V and 5 bases at J, with 13 bases in the middle. CDR3 length: 14 residues. From germline, CDR1 is SGHTA and CDR2 FQGNSA. Written as DNA, the CDR3 is TGTGCCAGCAGCCCCGCTACCGGAGACAATGAGCAGTTCTTC. Protein: CASSPATGDNEQFF.